This T cell receptor (beta chain) was sequenced in a study of CD8+ T cells in alopecia areata. About the study: Treated patients received oral tofacitinib, 5 to 10 mg twice daily. Whole-study findings and limits: Especially in alopecia totalis/universalis, lesional scalp showed greater clonality than normal scalp did. Normal skin's resident alphabeta T cells are sequenced alongside lesional scalp T cells. Sharing of TCR sequences between patients (possibly for HLA-related reasons) was less clear than in mice.

With regard to this clone: Its matching antigen is unknown.

Per the germline V gene, CDR1 is GTSNPN and CDR2 is SVGIG (reference sequence). The CDR3 sequence is 13 residues long. Deletions cut 4 bases from V and 8 bases from J, with 14 bases between. Sequencing relied on a cDNA template that was reverse transcribed from extracted RNA. The data were produced by immunoSEQ multiplex PCR, yet TCRdb's version contains in-frame clones alone and is incomplete. The sample holds 200,000 to 250,000 clones; around 62% are singletons and the top ten take approximately 0.44%. The sequencing used CD4+ T cells sorted from blood, collected at week 0. The clonotype was recovered from a human donor with alopecia areata. The chain couples TRBV30 to TRBJ1-4; TRBD1 is a possible D gene (6 bases). The CDR3 sequence is CAWKRPGEEKLFF. The CDR3 DNA sequence: TGTGCCTGGAAACGTCCAGGGGAGGAAAAACTGTTTTTT.